This T cell receptor beta chain was observed in a study of cytomegalovirus exposure and HLA in healthy donors. Study details: Samples from HLA-typed donors yielded 65 million to 90 million unique TCRs in an early data release.

The germline gives CDR1 SNHLY, CDR2 FYNNEI. Trimming took off 10 bases at V and 2 bases at J, with 12 bases between the two ends. The CDR3 extends over 13 amino acids. In regard to this clone: Its target is not known.

The PCR used 60 Vbeta and 13 Jbeta primers. Clones were read by immunoSEQ multiplex PCR, and TCRdb kept only the in-frame ones, dropping some. The sample records over 110,000 clones, less than 85% being singletons. Study conclusions and caveats: Within a later analysis, the majority of CMV-associated TCR beta chains appeared HLA-restricted. In a later analysis, TCR beta V- and J-gene trimming was associated with a missense DCLRE1C variant. Among TCR beta chains, those listed as cytomegalovirus-associated numbered about 160.

The material sequenced was PBMCs. The chain combines TRBV2 with TRBJ1-5; weak D call: TRBD1 (6 bases). This sequence originates from a woman aged 45-65 years in good health and CMV-seropositive. Here the CDR3 reads CATSRGGNQPQHF. In nucleotides, the CDR3 is TGTGCCACTTCCAGGGGAGGCAATCAGCCCCAGCATTTT.